This T cell receptor (beta chain) originates from a study of T cell changes during pregnancy in multiple sclerosis. Assay used: immunoSEQ multiplex PCR; TCRdb lists only in-frame clones, some missing. The table lists tens of thousands of clones, over 90% of them singletons. The CDR3 runs to 12 residues. Germline V gene data show CDR1 as SNHLY and CDR2 as FYNNEI. V lost 3 bases to trimming and J lost 3 bases, with 5 bases between them. The chain couples TRBV2 to TRBJ1-2, with D unresolved. The TCR comes from a female donor with multiple sclerosis, enrolled in a pregnancy study. Specimen: peripheral blood, collected in the first trimester of pregnancy. The CDR3: CASSDSDYGYTF. The CDR3 nucleotides read TGTGCCAGCAGTGATTCTGACTATGGCTACACCTTC.